This T cell receptor beta chain was documented in a study of CD8 T cells in Susac syndrome (dated by TCRdb to the late 2010s). Study-wide context: The study used repertoire sequencing to test whether antigen drove CD8+ T cell activation and differentiation in Susac syndrome. Clonality of the CD8+ T cell repertoire was compared between more than 9 healthy donors, roughly 14 Susac syndrome patients and approximately 16 multiple sclerosis patients.

From a lookup of the germline V gene, CDR1 and CDR2 are ENHRY and SYGVKD. Including cysteine and phenylalanine, the CDR3 has 12 amino acids. The sequence is cut down to CDR3 DNA, 36 bases in frame from base 1. Clipping removes 7 bases from V and 5 bases from J, with 2 as the unmatched junction base count. Regarding this clonotype: There is no known antigen for this receptor. The sample holds no much larger clone one base away, and base qualities are not on file.

RNA was extracted with the RNeasy kit and 0.5 to 1 ug was reverse transcribed using random hexamers. The immunoSEQ multiplex PCR assay, covering 54 Vbeta and 13 Jbeta segments, was used to amplify TCR beta CDR3 regions. PCR amplification bias was corrected using a synthetic template baseline for primer optimization and computational correction. As for how the authors treated the data: Reads were assigned to V, D and J genes according to IMGT and analyzed in immunoSEQ Analyzer, with only productive sequences retained. Clonality was calculated as one minus the Shannon entropy normalized by log2 of the number of productive unique sequences. For each patient and control, public and private clones were evaluated within the 100 most prevalent clones. Susac-specific clones were defined as absent from healthy and MS cohorts, about 1,000 published viral clones and other ImmuneACCESS disease sequences. TCRdb took the public reads, trimmed them with fastp at Q25, ran MiXCR for clone calling and kept in-frame beta chains. Rows matching on CDR3 protein sequence are summarized as one entry with the most common DNA and genes. For this entry, the V and J calls and clone size follow TCRdb and not the study's own pipeline. This sample gives 100,000 to 150,000 distinct CDR3 sequences in total; more than 85% of them show up just once. The ten largest clonotypes hold 0.25% to 0.35% of the sample.

The paper as a whole reports these results and caveats: The number of individuals in the TCR sequencing and HLA analysis was acknowledged as relatively small.

High-throughput TCR beta sequencing profiled peripheral blood CD8+ and CD4+ T cells from healthy donors, Susac syndrome patients and multiple sclerosis patients. Multiple sclerosis controls were treatment-naive patients with stable or active relapsing-remitting disease fulfilling revised McDonald criteria. Bulk CD8+ and CD4+ T cells were purified by magnetic negative isolation, while CD8+ TEMRA cells were enriched using FACS. Blood was drawn into EDTA tubes, processed within 24 hours, and PBMCs were isolated by density gradient centrifugation. PBMCs intended for TCR sequencing were frozen in liquid nitrogen and were later thawed in a 37 degrees C water bath. A purity of at least 90% was achieved for sorted or isolated CD4+, CD8+ and CD8+ TEMRA cells.

Recombination linked TRBV10-3 to TRBJ1-1, and TRBD1 matches 9 of the central bases. The TCR sequence derives from a human donor with multiple sclerosis. Sequences were obtained from CD8+ T cells from PBMCs. This receptor carries the CDR3 CAIKTGGTEAFF. The DNA is as follows: TGTGCCATCAAGACAGGGGGGACTGAAGCTTTCTTT.